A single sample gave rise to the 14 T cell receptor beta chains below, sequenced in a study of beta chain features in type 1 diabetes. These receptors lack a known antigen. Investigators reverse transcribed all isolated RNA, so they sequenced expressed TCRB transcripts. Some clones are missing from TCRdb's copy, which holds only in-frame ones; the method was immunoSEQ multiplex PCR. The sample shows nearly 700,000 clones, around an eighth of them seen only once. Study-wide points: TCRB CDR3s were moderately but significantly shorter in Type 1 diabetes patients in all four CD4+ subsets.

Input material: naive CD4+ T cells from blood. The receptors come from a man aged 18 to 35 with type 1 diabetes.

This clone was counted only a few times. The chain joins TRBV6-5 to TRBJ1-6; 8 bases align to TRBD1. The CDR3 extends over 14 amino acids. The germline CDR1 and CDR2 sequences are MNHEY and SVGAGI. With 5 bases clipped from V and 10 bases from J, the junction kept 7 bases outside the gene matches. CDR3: CASSRQTGVSPLHF. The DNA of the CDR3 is TGTGCCAGCAGTCGCCAGACAGGGGTGTCACCCCTCCACTTT.

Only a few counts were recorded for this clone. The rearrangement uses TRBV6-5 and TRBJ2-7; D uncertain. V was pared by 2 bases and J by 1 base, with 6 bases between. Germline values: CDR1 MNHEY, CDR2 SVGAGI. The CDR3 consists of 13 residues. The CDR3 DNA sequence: TGTGCCAGCAGTTACCTTAATTCCTACGAGCAGTACTTC. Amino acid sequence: CASSYLNSYEQYF.

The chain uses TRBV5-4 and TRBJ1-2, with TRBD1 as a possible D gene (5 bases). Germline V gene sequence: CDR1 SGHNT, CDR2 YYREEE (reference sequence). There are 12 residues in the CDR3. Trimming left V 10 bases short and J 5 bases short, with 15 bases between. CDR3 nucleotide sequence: TGTGCCGGGGAAGACAGAACTTATGGCTACACCTTC. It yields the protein CAGEDRTYGYTF.

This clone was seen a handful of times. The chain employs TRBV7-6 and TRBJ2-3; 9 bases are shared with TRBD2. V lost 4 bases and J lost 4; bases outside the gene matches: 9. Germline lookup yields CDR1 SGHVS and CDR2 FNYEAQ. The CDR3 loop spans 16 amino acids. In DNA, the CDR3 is TGTGCCAGCAGCTCCCTTAGCGGGGGCGGGGCAGATACGCAGTATTTT. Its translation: CASSSLSGGGADTQYF.

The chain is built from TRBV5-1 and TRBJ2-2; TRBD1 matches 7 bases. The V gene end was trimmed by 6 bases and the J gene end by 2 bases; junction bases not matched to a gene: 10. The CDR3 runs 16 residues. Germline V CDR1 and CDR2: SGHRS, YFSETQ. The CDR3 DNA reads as TGCGCCAGCACTCTATCCGGGACAGTTAACACCGGGGAGCTGTTTTTT. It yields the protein CASTLSGTVNTGELFF.

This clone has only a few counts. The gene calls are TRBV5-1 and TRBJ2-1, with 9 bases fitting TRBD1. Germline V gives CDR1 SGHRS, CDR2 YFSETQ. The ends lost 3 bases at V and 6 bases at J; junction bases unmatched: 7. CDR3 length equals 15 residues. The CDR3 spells CASSWDRVRANEQFF. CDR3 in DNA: TGCGCCAGCAGCTGGGACAGGGTACGGGCCAATGAGCAGTTCTTC.

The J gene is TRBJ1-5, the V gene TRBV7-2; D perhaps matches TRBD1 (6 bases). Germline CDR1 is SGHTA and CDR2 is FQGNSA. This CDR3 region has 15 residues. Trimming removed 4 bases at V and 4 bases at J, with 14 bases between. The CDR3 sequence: CASSSQGKWNQPQHF. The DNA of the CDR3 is TGTGCCAGCAGCTCACAGGGAAAGTGGAATCAGCCCCAGCATTTT.

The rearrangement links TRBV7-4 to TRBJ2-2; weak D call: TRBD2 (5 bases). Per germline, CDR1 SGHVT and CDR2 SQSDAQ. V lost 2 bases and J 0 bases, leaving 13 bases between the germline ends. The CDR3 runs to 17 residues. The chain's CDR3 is CASSLPRVGTNTGELFF. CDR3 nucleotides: TGTGCCAGCAGCTTACCGCGGGTAGGGACGAACACCGGGGAGCTGTTTTTT.

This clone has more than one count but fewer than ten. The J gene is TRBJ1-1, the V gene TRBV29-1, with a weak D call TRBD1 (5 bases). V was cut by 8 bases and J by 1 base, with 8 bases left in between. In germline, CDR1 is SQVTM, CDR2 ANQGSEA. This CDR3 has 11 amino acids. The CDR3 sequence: CSCTGNTEAFF. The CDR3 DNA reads TGCAGCTGTACAGGGAACACTGAAGCTTTCTTT.

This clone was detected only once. The CDR3 DNA sequence: TGTGCTAGTGGTACCGGACAGGGAAACACCGGGGAGCTGTTTTTT. This gives the protein CASGTGQGNTGELFF. The rearrangement joins TRBV12-5 to TRBJ2-2; TRBD1 aligns across 8 bases. Germline assignment: CDR1 LGHNT and CDR2 FRNRAP. The CDR3 is made up of 15 amino acids. V was pared by 5 bases and J by 2 bases, with 4 bases of the junction left unmatched.

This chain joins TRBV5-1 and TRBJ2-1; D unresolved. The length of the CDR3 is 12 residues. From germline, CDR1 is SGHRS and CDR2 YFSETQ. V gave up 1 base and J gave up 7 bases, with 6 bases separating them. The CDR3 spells CASSLIVNEQFF. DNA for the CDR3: TGCGCCAGCAGCTTGATAGTAAATGAGCAGTTCTTC.

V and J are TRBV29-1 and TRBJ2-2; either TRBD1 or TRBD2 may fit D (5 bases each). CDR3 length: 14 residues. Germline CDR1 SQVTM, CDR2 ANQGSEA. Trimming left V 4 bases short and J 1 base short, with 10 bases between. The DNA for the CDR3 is TGCAGCGTTGCAGGGAGTCGGAACACCGGGGAGCTGTTTTTT. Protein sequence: CSVAGSRNTGELFF.

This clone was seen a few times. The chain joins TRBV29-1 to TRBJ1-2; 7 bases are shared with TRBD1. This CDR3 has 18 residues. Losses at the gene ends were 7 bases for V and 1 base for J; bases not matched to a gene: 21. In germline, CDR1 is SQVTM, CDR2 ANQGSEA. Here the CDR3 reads CSGEVLGAWDSLNYGYTF. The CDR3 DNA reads TGCAGCGGCGAAGTGCTAGGGGCCTGGGACAGTCTTAACTATGGCTACACCTTC.

CDR3: CARRAGKNTEAFF. For the CDR3, the DNA is TGTGCCCGTCGGGCAGGTAAGAACACTGAAGCTTTCTTT. V and J are TRBV19 and TRBJ1-1; D unresolved. The CDR3 runs to 13 residues. Germline V gene data show CDR1 as LNHDA and CDR2 as SQIVND (reference sequence). V lost 11 bases, J lost 1 base, and 14 bases lay in between.